These 11 T cell receptor beta chains were sequenced from one sample in a study of blood T cells in healthy people across ages. Then a second PCR, running roughly 7 to 11 cycles, was carried out with a sample-barcoded 5' primer and a J-beta primer mix. TCRdb redid the calling of the 5' RACE reads with MiXCR, one entry per CDR3 protein. The sample records roughly 800,000 distinct CDR3 sequences, roughly 60% being singletons. Sequenced input: blood. Every receptor here comes from a man aged 25-40 years in good health.

V is TRBV24-1 and J is TRBJ2-1, with a weak D call TRBD2 (5 bases). The CDR3 is made up of 13 amino acids. V shed 11 bases and J shed 4 bases, with 14 bases lying between them. In germline, CDR1 is KGHDR, CDR2 SFDVKD. The CDR3 sequence is CAKERKKYNEQFF. The CDR3, as DNA: TGTGCCAAAGAGCGGAAAAAATACAATGAGCAGTTCTTC.

The chain links TRBV28 to TRBJ1-2, with 7 bases lining up with TRBD1. With V trimmed by 10 bases and J by 6 bases, 11 bases remained unmatched. There are 13 residues in the CDR3. Looked up from germline, CDR1 is MDHEN and CDR2 is SYDVKM. CDR3 region: CATRGGPGHGYTF. CDR3 bases: TGTGCCACCAGGGGGGGGCCGGGGCATGGCTACACCTTC.

Comment on this clonotype: At one of its ends the junction is not consistent with the germline gene, which may arise from a read error. V usage is TRBV9 and J usage is TRBJ1-1; 8 positions agree with TRBD1. The CDR3 is made up of 14 amino acids. Germline loops: CDR1 SGDLS, CDR2 YYNGEE. The CDR3 sequence: CAGSRGTGNTEAFF. DNA of the CDR3: TGTGCCGGCAGCCGAGGGACAGGGAACACTGAAGCTTTCTTT.

The chain links TRBV7-2 to TRBJ2-1; no definite D call. This CDR3 contains 18 residues. Germline V gene sequence: CDR1 SGHTA, CDR2 FQGNSA. Trimming removed 2 bases at V and 2 bases at J, with 19 bases between. The CDR3: CASSLSVRERAAYNEQFF. The DNA for the CDR3 is TGTGCCAGCAGCTTAAGTGTACGCGAAAGGGCAGCCTACAATGAGCAGTTCTTC.

This clonotype has only one observation. The chain combines TRBV28 with TRBJ2-3; D is undetermined. The CDR3 is 12 amino acids. The germline V gene encodes CDR1 MDHEN and CDR2 SYDVKM. Between the trimmed V and J ends, which lost 6 bases and 6 bases, there was a span of 10 bases. DNA for the CDR3: TGTGCCAGCAGCCAATGGGTGGATACGCAGTATTTT. As protein: CASSQWVDTQYF.

This clonotype was seen just once. J is TRBJ2-3 and V is TRBV29-1; 13 nucleotides align to TRBD2. With V trimmed by 6 bases and J by 3 bases, 15 bases remained unmatched. Looked up from germline, CDR1 is SQVTM and CDR2 is ANQGSEA. This CDR3 has 18 residues. CDR3 sequence (DNA): TGCAGCGTGCAAGGGACTAGCGGGGACCCCAAAGGTACAGATACGCAGTATTTT. This encodes CSVQGTSGDPKGTDTQYF.

The chain recombines TRBV12-3 or TRBV12-4 with TRBJ1-3, with D unclear. The V end was cut by 5 bases, the J end by 0 bases, with 5 bases between. CDR3 length equals 13 residues. CDR3 DNA sequence: TGTGCCAGCAGTAGGGTCTCTGGAAACACCATATATTTT. Its protein product is CASSRVSGNTIYF.

The V and J genes are TRBV9 and TRBJ2-5, with 10 bases aligning to TRBD2. CDR3 length: 15 residues. CDR1 and CDR2 from the germline V gene are SGDLS and YYNGEE. The V segment lost 4 bases and the J segment 11 bases; nucleotides outside the gene matches: 14. CDR3: CASSLRTSGEGGQYF. The CDR3 DNA is TGTGCCAGCAGCCTTCGGACTAGCGGAGAAGGCGGGCAGTACTTC.

Worth noting for this clonotype: This may be a read error, as it is one base from a much larger clone. This chain uses TRBV12-3 or TRBV12-4 with TRBJ2-5; the D is unclear. TRBJ2-4 explains the end of the DNA better; the J call may be wrong. The CDR3 totals 14 residues. CDR3 nucleotides: TGTGCCAGCAGTTTCGCTGTAGCCGAAAACATTCAGTACTTC. Translated, it gives CASSFAVAENIQYF.

The V gene is TRBV20-1, the J gene TRBJ2-5; TRBD2 matches 8 bases. This CDR3 spans 15 amino acids. Germline V gene data show CDR1 as DFQATT and CDR2 as SNEGSKA (reference sequence). J was trimmed by 5 bases and V by 3 bases; bases with no gene match: 11. This CDR3 reads CSASGPGGAMETQYF. As DNA, the CDR3 is TGCAGTGCTAGCGGGCCCGGGGGGGCTATGGAGACCCAGTACTTC.

This chain uses TRBV4-1 with TRBJ1-5; no reliable D call. V was cut by 4 bases and J by 4 bases, with 11 bases left in between. Germline CDR1 and CDR2: MGHRA and YSYEKL. The CDR3 contains 14 residues. CDR3: CASSPSTGNQPQHF. CDR3 coding DNA: TGCGCCAGCAGCCCCTCGACGGGAAATCAGCCCCAGCATTTT.